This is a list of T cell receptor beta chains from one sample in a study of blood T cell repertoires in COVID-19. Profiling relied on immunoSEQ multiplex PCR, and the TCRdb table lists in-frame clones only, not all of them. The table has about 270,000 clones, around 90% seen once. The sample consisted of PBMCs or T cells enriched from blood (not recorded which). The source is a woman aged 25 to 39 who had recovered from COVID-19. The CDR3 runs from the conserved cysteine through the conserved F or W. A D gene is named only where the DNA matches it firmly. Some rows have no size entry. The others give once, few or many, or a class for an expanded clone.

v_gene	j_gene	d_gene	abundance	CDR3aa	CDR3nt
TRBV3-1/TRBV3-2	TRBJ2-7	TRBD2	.	CASSFGLAGFYEQYF	TGTGCCAGCAGTTTCGGACTAGCGGGGTTCTACGAGCAGTACTTC
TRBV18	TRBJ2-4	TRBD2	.	CASSPPTSGGGAKNIQYF	TGTGCCAGCTCACCACCAACTAGCGGGGGCGGGGCCAAAAACATTCAGTACTTC
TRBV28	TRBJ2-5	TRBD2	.	CASRTHLGLAGGPFGETQYF	TGTGCCAGCAGAACTCACCTCGGACTAGCGGGAGGGCCATTTGGAGAGACCCAGTACTTC
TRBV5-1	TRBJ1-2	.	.	CASSQTGTSYGYTF	TGCGCCAGCAGCCAGACAGGTACAAGTTATGGCTACACCTTC
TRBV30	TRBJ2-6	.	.	CAWSPPGYGANVLTF	TGTGCCTGGAGTCCTCCGGGATATGGGGCCAACGTCCTGACTTTC
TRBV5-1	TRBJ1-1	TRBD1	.	CASSSGQPNTEAFF	TGCGCCAGCAGCTCGGGACAGCCGAACACTGAAGCTTTCTTT
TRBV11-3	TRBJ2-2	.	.	CASSLAVSPNTGELFF	TGTGCCAGCAGCTTAGCGGTGTCACCGAACACCGGGGAGCTGTTTTTT
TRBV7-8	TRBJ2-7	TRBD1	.	CASSLDRGREQYF	TGTGCCAGCAGCTTGGACAGGGGGCGGGAGCAGTACTTC
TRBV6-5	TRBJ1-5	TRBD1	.	CASRGQGPNQPQHF	TGTGCCAGCAGAGGACAGGGGCCTAATCAGCCCCAGCATTTT
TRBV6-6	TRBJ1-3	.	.	CASSYSILGLGNTIYF	TGTGCCAGCAGTTACTCGATTCTCGGTTTGGGAAACACCATATATTTT
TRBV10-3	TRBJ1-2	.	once	CAIRSAQDSYGYTF	TGTGCCATCAGGTCCGCACAGGACAGCTATGGCTACACCTTC
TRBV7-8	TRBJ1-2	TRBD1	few	CASSLARTGRSSPLNYGYTF	TGTGCCAGCAGCTTAGCGCGGACAGGGCGGTCATCCCCCCTTAACTATGGCTACACCTTC
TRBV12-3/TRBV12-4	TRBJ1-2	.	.	CASSLIEGVGYTF	TGTGCCAGCAGTTTAATTGAGGGTGTAGGCTACACCTTC
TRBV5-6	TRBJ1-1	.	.	CASSFAVAGPWMNTEAFF	TGTGCCAGCAGCTTTGCTGTTGCAGGGCCCTGGATGAACACTGAAGCTTTCTTT
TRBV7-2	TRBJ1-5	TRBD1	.	CASSLRTGTGILGNQPQHF	TGTGCCAGCAGCTTGAGGACAGGGACAGGGATTTTAGGCAATCAGCCCCAGCATTTT
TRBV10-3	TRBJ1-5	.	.	CAISESLGAQQPQHF	TGTGCCATCAGTGAGTCGCTTGGGGCGCAGCAGCCCCAGCATTTT
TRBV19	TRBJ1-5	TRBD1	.	CASSIRQGGLISNQPQHF	TGTGCCAGTAGTATACGACAGGGAGGCCTTATTAGCAATCAGCCCCAGCATTTT
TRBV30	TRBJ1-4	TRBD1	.	CAWSGVGQGVPGNNEKLFF	TGTGCCTGGAGTGGGGTGGGACAGGGTGTCCCCGGAAATAATGAAAAACTGTTTTTT
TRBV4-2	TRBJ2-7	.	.	CASSQDVHSSYEQYF	TGTGCCAGCAGCCAAGACGTTCATAGCTCCTACGAGCAGTACTTC
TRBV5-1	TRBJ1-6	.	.	CASSKVAGHGSSLDSPLHF	TGCGCCAGCAGCAAGGTAGCGGGACATGGGAGTAGTTTGGATTCACCCCTCCACTTT
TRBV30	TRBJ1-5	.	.	CAWSFNRDQPQHF	TGTGCCTGGAGTTTCAACAGGGACCAGCCCCAGCATTTT
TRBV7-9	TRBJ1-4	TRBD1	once	CASSPGDRATNEKLFF	TGTGCCAGCAGCCCTGGGGACAGGGCAACTAATGAAAAACTGTTTTTT
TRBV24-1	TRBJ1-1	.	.	CATSTGALGTEAFF	TGTGCCACCAGCACTGGAGCTCTTGGCACTGAAGCTTTCTTT
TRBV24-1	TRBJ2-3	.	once	CATSASRGFTDTQYF	TGTGCCACCAGTGCCTCTCGGGGATTCACAGATACGCAGTATTTT
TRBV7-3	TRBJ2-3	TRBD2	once	CASSLSGGADDTQYF	TGTGCCAGCAGCTTAAGCGGGGGGGCCGATGATACGCAGTATTTT
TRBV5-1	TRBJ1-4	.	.	CASARGGSNEKLFF	TGCGCCAGCGCAAGGGGGGGATCTAATGAAAAACTGTTTTTT
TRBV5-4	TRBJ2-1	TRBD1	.	CASSSQGGNYNEQFF	TGTGCCAGCAGCTCACAGGGGGGCAACTACAATGAGCAGTTCTTC
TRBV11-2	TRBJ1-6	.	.	CASSHGGNSPLHF	TGTGCCAGCAGCCACGGGGGGAATTCACCCCTCCACTTT
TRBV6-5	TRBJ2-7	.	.	CASISPVTYEQYF	TGTGCCAGCATCTCCCCTGTAACCTACGAGCAGTACTTC
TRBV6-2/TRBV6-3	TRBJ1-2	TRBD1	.	CASSPDRGYGYTF	TGTGCCAGCAGTCCCGACAGGGGCTATGGCTACACCTTC
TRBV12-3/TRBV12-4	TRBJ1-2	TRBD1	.	CASSRDRNYGYTF	TGTGCCAGCAGTCGGGACAGAAACTATGGCTACACCTTC
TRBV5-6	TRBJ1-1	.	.	CASSLDRDVVTEAFF	TGTGCCAGCAGCTTGGACAGGGATGTCGTCACTGAAGCTTTCTTT
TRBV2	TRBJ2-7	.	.	CASRAGRYEQYF	TGTGCCAGCAGGGCAGGGAGGTACGAGCAGTACTTC
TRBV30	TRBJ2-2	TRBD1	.	CAWSVRTGFTGELFF	TGTGCCTGGAGTGTTAGGACAGGGTTCACCGGGGAGCTGTTTTTT
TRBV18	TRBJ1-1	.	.	CASSPPSLNTEAFF	TGTGCCAGCTCACCGCCCAGTCTGAACACTGAAGCTTTCTTT
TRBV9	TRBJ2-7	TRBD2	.	CASSVAASGAYEQYF	TGTGCCAGCAGCGTAGCTGCTAGCGGGGCCTACGAGCAGTACTTC
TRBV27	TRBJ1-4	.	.	CASSASTGSNEKLFF	TGTGCCAGCAGTGCCTCGACGGGGTCTAATGAAAAACTGTTTTTT
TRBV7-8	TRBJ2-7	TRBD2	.	CASSLEFWTSGKVYEQYF	TGTGCCAGCAGCTTAGAGTTTTGGACTAGCGGGAAAGTCTACGAGCAGTACTTC
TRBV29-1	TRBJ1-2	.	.	CSAAGGTLHGYTF	TGCAGCGCAGCGGGAGGTACCTTGCATGGCTACACCTTC
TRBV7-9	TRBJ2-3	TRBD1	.	CASSSNRGATTDTQYF	TGTGCCAGCAGCTCTAACAGGGGGGCAACCACAGATACGCAGTATTTT